The entry that follows covers one TCR beta chain sequence. Per the original data handling: How many nucleated cells were present was estimated from reference gene primer amplification. Sequencing was performed with immunoSEQ multiplex PCR; in TCRdb, only in-frame clones are kept and a portion is missing. V, J and clone size reflect that table, while D and trimming were determined from the DNA. Altogether approximately 190,000 clones are present, 84% being singletons, with the ten largest covering around 20%. These data are taken from a study of blood T cell repertoires in COVID-19. Study-level information: Researchers got acute and convalescent COVID-19 samples from the United States, Italy and Spain. T cells, B-cell-depleted T cells, or PBMCs supplied cDNA or gDNA.

The germline V gene encodes CDR1 KGHSH and CDR2 LQKENI. The CDR3 runs to 12 residues. With 3 bases clipped from V and 7 bases from J, the junction kept 3 bases outside the gene matches. The specimen was peripheral blood. This TCR was sampled from a human donor in a cohort sampled during active COVID-19. This chain uses TRBV18 with TRBJ2-7; 7 nucleotides agree with TRBD2. The CDR3 coding sequence is TGTGCCAGCTCACCGGCCGGGAGGGAGCAGTACTTC. It encodes CASSPAGREQYF.